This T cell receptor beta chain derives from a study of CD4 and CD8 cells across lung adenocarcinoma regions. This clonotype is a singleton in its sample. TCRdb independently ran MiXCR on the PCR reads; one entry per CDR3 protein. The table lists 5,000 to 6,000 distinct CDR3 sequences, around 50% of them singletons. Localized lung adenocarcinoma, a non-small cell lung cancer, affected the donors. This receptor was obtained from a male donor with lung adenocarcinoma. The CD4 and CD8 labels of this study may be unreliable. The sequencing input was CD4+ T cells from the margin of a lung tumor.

CDR3 loop: CASSDSSIRGDTGELFF. CDR3 coding DNA: TGCGCCAGCAGTGATTCTTCTATACGGGGGGACACCGGGGAGCTGTTTTTT. The V and J genes are TRBV10-1 and TRBJ2-2; 7 bases align to TRBD2. The CDR3 spans 17 residues. Per germline, CDR1 WNHNN and CDR2 SYGVQD (reference sequence). J lost 3 bases, V lost 3 bases, and 10 bases had no gene match.